These 28 T cell receptor beta chains originate from one sample sequenced in a study of blood T cell repertoires in COVID-19. TCRdb keeps only in-frame clones here, not all; method: immunoSEQ multiplex PCR. Of tens of thousands of clones listed, about 95% were seen once; the top ten hold about 4.5%. The sequencing input was peripheral blood. All receptors come from a human donor with active COVID-19. The donor label of this sample is uncertain.

CDR3 DNA: TGCAGCGTTGATGGGGGGGGCGATGAGCAGTTCTTC. It translates to CSVDGGGDEQFF. The gene calls are TRBV29-1 and TRBJ2-1; weak D call: TRBD2 (7 bases). Germline V gene lookup returns CDR1 SQVTM and CDR2 ANQGSEA. The CDR3 length is 12 residues. V lost 3 bases, J lost 8 bases, and 11 bases lay in between.

The gene calls are TRBV15 and TRBJ2-2, with 10 bases aligning to TRBD2. V lost 5 bases and J lost 4; bases outside the gene matches: 1. The CDR3 is made up of 14 amino acids. Germline V gene sequence: CDR1 LNHNV, CDR2 YYDKDF (reference sequence). Written as DNA, the CDR3 is TGTGCCACCAGCCGGACTAGCGGCACCGGGGAGCTGTTTTTT. Translation: CATSRTSGTGELFF.

This chain joins TRBV3-1 (or the pseudogene TRBV3-2) and TRBJ2-3; D not resolved. The CDR3 extends over 13 amino acids. V lost 4 bases and J 9 bases, leaving 14 bases between the germline ends. In germline, CDR1 is LGHDT, CDR2 YNNKEL (reference sequence). CDR3 sequence: CASSPSLEVTQYF. CDR3 bases: TGTGCCAGCAGCCCTTCGCTTGAGGTCACGCAGTATTTT.

The CDR3 spells CASSYTMGTEGETQYF. CDR3 in DNA: TGTGCCAGCAGTTACACTATGGGGACAGAGGGGGAGACCCAGTACTTC. The rearrangement joins TRBV6-5 to TRBJ2-5; 7 nucleotides agree with TRBD1. This CDR3 comprises 16 residues. The J segment lost 5 bases and the V segment lost 2 bases, leaving 11 bases of the junction unmatched. Per germline, CDR1 MNHEY and CDR2 SVGAGI.

The CDR3 is CASSQDRGFGELFF. The CDR3 DNA reads as TGCGCCAGCAGTCAAGACAGGGGTTTCGGGGAGCTGTTTTTT. The chain uses TRBV23-1 and TRBJ2-2; 8 bases fit TRBD1. TRBV23-1 is classed as an ORF, of uncertain function. V shed 2 bases and J 7 bases; nucleotides not matched to a gene: 3. The CDR3 consists of 14 residues.

The CDR3 DNA is TGTGCCAGCAGCTTAGATCCGGGTTTGAGGTACTACGAGCAGTACTTC. This encodes CASSLDPGLRYYEQYF. This chain joins TRBV11-2 and TRBJ2-7; D is unclear. The CDR3 runs 16 residues. V shed 0 bases and J shed 3 bases, with 15 bases lying between them. Germline CDR1 SGHAT, CDR2 FQNNGV.

The gene calls are TRBV5-1 and TRBJ1-3, with TRBD1 identical over 8 bases. Germline V CDR1 and CDR2: SGHRS, YFSETQ. V was clipped by 3 bases and J by 4 bases; unmatched bases: 6. The CDR3 consists of 15 residues. The CDR3 is CASSYQTGEGNTIYF. The CDR3 DNA sequence: TGCGCCAGCAGCTATCAGACAGGGGAAGGAAACACCATATATTTT.

The chain employs TRBV24-1 and TRBJ2-2; TRBD2 is a possible D gene (5 bases). The CDR3 totals 16 residues. Trimming took off 4 bases at V and 4 bases at J, with 15 bases between the two ends. Germline CDR1 is KGHDR and CDR2 is SFDVKD. For the CDR3, the DNA is TGTGCCACCAGTGAGGCGGGCCGCAAGGGCACCGGGGAGCTGTTTTTT. Protein product: CATSEAGRKGTGELFF.

The chain links TRBV27 to TRBJ2-2; tentatively, D is TRBD2 (5 bases). Deletions cut 7 bases from V and 5 bases from J, with 11 bases between. The CDR3 length is 13 residues. The V gene's germline CDR1 is MNHEY and CDR2 SMNVEV (reference sequence). This CDR3 reads CASTREGTGELFF. The DNA of the CDR3 is TGTGCCAGCACCCGGGAAGGTACCGGGGAGCTGTTTTTT.

The V gene is TRBV9, the J gene TRBJ2-5; 9 bases map to TRBD1. Trimming removed 3 bases from V and 5 bases from J; junction bases left unmatched: 8. Per the germline V gene, CDR1 is SGDLS and CDR2 is YYNGEE. This CDR3 has 15 residues. CDR3 DNA sequence: TGTGCCAGCAGCGCCCGGGACAGGGCAGGGGAGACCCAGTACTTC. Residues: CASSARDRAGETQYF.

As DNA, the CDR3 is TGTGCCAGCATCAGGGGGGACGGGTTTTACAATGAGCAGTTCTTC. Translation gives CASIRGDGFYNEQFF. The chain employs TRBV7-9 and TRBJ2-1; maybe TRBD1 (7 bases). Germline V CDR1 and CDR2: SEHNR, FQNEAQ (reference sequence). This CDR3 region has 15 residues. Trimming cost V 7 bases and J 4 bases, with 17 bases left between them. The whole variable domain, filled in from reference TRBV7-9 and TRBJ2-1, reads DTGVSQNPRHKITKRGQNVTFRCDPISEHNRLYWYRQTLGQGPEFLTYFQNEAQLEKSRLLSDRFSAERPKGSFSTLEIQRTEQGDSAMYLCASIRGDGFYNEQFFGPGTRLTVL.

The chain carries TRBV15 and TRBJ2-5; D possibly corresponds to TRBD2 (6 bases). Germline V lookup: CDR1 LNHNV, CDR2 YYDKDF (reference sequence). CDR3 length equals 13 residues. V lost 4 bases to trimming and J lost 6 bases, with 12 bases between them. CDR3 sequence (DNA): TGTGCCACCAGCACGGGGGTGGGGAAGACCCAGTACTTC. Its protein product is CATSTGVGKTQYF.

This rearrangement joins TRBV7-9 to TRBJ2-7; the D gene is possibly TRBD1 (6 bases). The CDR3 is 16 residues long. From germline, CDR1 is SEHNR and CDR2 FQNEAQ (reference sequence). The V gene lost 4 bases and the J gene lost 0 bases, with 16 bases spanning the gap. In DNA, the CDR3 is TGTGCCAGCAGCTCCTCACAGGGCGAGGGCTCCTACGAGCAGTACTTC. It is translated as CASSSSQGEGSYEQYF.

The chain uses TRBV29-1 and TRBJ2-4; D might be TRBD1 (6 bases). The CDR3 spans 11 residues. Trimming took 6 bases from V and 9 from J, leaving 12 bases between them. CDR1 and CDR2 from the germline V gene are SQVTM and ANQGSEA. CDR3 in amino acids: CSVVRGSIQYF. The CDR3 coding sequence is TGCAGCGTCGTCAGGGGTAGCATTCAGTACTTC.

The J gene is TRBJ2-2, the V gene TRBV4-1, with 7 bases fitting TRBD2. The CDR3 runs to 17 residues. V gave up 1 base and J gave up 3 bases; unmatched junction bases: 8. The germline V gene encodes CDR1 MGHRA and CDR2 YSYEKL. The CDR3 coding sequence is TGCGCCAGCAGCCAAGTCCGGGGGGTTCCTGACACCGGGGAGCTGTTTTTT. Translated, it gives CASSQVRGVPDTGELFF.

V usage is TRBV11-2 and J usage is TRBJ2-5, with 12 bases lining up with TRBD2. Trimming took 8 bases from V and 3 from J; bases not matched to a gene: 10. The CDR3 runs 16 residues. Germline V lookup: CDR1 SGHAT, CDR2 FQNNGV. The CDR3 here is CASRPLAGGMEETQYF. DNA of the CDR3: TGTGCCAGCCGCCCCCTAGCGGGAGGGATGGAAGAGACCCAGTACTTC.

The genes are TRBV6-5 and TRBJ2-7; 10 nucleotides align to TRBD2. The CDR3 totals 15 residues. The V and J ends lost 10 bases and 1 base, in that order; junction bases with no gene match: 10. Germline V gives CDR1 MNHEY, CDR2 SVGAGI. The CDR3 is CATRAGGSLSYEQYF. In DNA form, the CDR3 reads TGTGCCACCAGAGCGGGAGGGTCACTTTCCTACGAGCAGTACTTC.

The CDR3, as DNA: TGTGCCAGCAATGACAGGACTGACGGTGAAGCTTTCTTT. Protein product: CASNDRTDGEAFF. The chain recombines TRBV28 with TRBJ1-1, with D perhaps TRBD1 (6 bases). CDR1 and CDR2 from the germline V gene are MDHEN and SYDVKM. This CDR3 contains 13 residues. With 7 bases removed from V and 7 bases from J, the gap between germline ends came to 16 bases.

The chain has TRBV12-5 and TRBJ2-2, with D maybe TRBD1 (6 bases). Germline CDR1 LGHNT, CDR2 FRNRAP. Deletions cut 0 bases from V and 4 bases from J, with 9 bases between. There are 15 residues in the CDR3. Written as DNA, the CDR3 is TGTGCTAGTGGTTTGGTTCAGGGGATCACCGGGGAGCTGTTTTTT. Protein product: CASGLVQGITGELFF.

In regard to this clone: The germline gene is not matched at one end of the junction; a read error may be the cause. The genes are TRBV6-6 and TRBJ1-5, with 7 nucleotides matching TRBD1. The CDR3 covers 11 residues. The V gene's germline CDR1 is MNHNY and CDR2 SVGAGI (reference sequence). As DNA, the CDR3 is TGTGCCAGCAGTTTCGAGACAGGGAGGTATTTT. Amino acid sequence: CASSFETGRYF.

The chain is built from TRBV4-3 and TRBJ1-1; 8 nucleotides align to TRBD1. V gave up 0 bases and J gave up 7 bases; unmatched junction bases: 10. Germline loops: CDR1 LGHNA, CDR2 YSLEER. The CDR3 has 16 residues. The CDR3 DNA reads TGCGCCAGCAGCCAAGACAGACAGGGGTACGGTGGTGAAGCTTTCTTT. It translates to CASSQDRQGYGGEAFF.

Details on this clone: Mismatch with germline at one junction end may stem from a read error. The J gene is TRBJ2-7, the V gene TRBV11-2, with TRBD1 matching 8 bases. From germline, CDR1 is SGHAT and CDR2 FQNNGV. The CDR3 extends over 13 amino acids. The CDR3 region has the DNA TGTGCCAGCAGCTCTCAATGGGGGGACAGGCGGAACTTC. Translating it yields CASSSQWGDRRNF.

This rearrangement joins TRBV3-1 (or the pseudogene TRBV3-2) to TRBJ2-7, with 12 bases matching TRBD1. CDR1 LGHDT and CDR2 YNNKEL come from the germline V gene (reference sequence). J was trimmed by 0 bases and V by 4 bases; bases with no gene match: 13. The CDR3 totals 19 residues. The CDR3, as DNA: TGTGCCAGCAGCCGCATACGGGACAGGGGGCCCCGAAGCTCCTACGAGCAGTACTTC. It codes for CASSRIRDRGPRSSYEQYF.

This clone was seen only once. For the CDR3, the DNA is TGTGCCAGCAGCTTAGGGAACAGGGCTAGCGGGGCCAACGTCCTGACTTTC. This encodes CASSLGNRASGANVLTF. V gene TRBV5-4 combines with J gene TRBJ2-6; D might be TRBD1 (6 bases). Germline lookup yields CDR1 SGHNT and CDR2 YYREEE (reference sequence). The CDR3 sequence is 17 residues long. Trimming stripped 2 bases from V and 4 bases from J, with 16 bases between.

The J gene is TRBJ2-1, the V gene TRBV11-2; no firm D call. V was trimmed by 5 bases and J by 9 bases, leaving 11 bases between them. Germline loops: CDR1 SGHAT, CDR2 FQNNGV. This CDR3 contains 12 residues. This chain's CDR3 is CASSPRGTEQFF. In DNA, the CDR3 is TGTGCCAGCAGCCCCCGAGGTACTGAGCAGTTCTTC.

This clone was seen once. This chain uses TRBV10-3 with TRBJ2-7, with TRBD1 as a possible D gene (6 bases). Trimming removed 4 bases at V and 3 bases at J, with 13 bases between. CDR3 length equals 14 residues. Looked up from germline, CDR1 is ENHRY and CDR2 is SYGVKD. The CDR3 here is CAISVLDSIYEQYF. The CDR3 nucleotides are TGTGCCATCAGTGTGTTGGACAGTATCTACGAGCAGTACTTC.

This sequence joins TRBV4-2 and TRBJ2-5; a possible D gene is TRBD1 (7 bases). Germline V lookup: CDR1 LGHNA, CDR2 YNFKEQ. The CDR3 length is 15 residues. The ends were cut back, 0 bases at V and 5 bases at J, with 13 bases in the middle. As DNA, the CDR3 is TGTGCCAGCAGCCAAGATGCCCAGGGGGGTGAGACCCAGTACTTC. This encodes CASSQDAQGGETQYF.

The chain carries TRBV7-6 and TRBJ2-2; 7 nucleotides line up with TRBD1. From germline, CDR1 is SGHVS and CDR2 FNYEAQ. With 4 bases clipped from V and 1 base from J, the junction kept 3 bases outside the gene matches. This CDR3 region has 15 residues. CDR3 amino acids: CASSSGTVNTGELFF. The CDR3 region has the DNA TGTGCCAGCAGCTCCGGGACAGTGAACACCGGGGAGCTGTTTTTT.